These T cell receptor beta chains were read from a single sample in a study of blood T cells in healthy people across ages. TCRdb recomputed calls from the 5' RACE reads with MiXCR, one row per CDR3 protein. Altogether around 1,100,000 distinct CDR3 sequences are present, around two fifths being singletons, with the ten largest covering approximately 14%. The material sequenced was blood. The receptors shown here come from a man in his late teens or twenties in good health. Each CDR3 is given with its conserved first and last residue. Fields, in order: V gene, CDR3 length, clone size, J gene, D gene, CDR3 protein, CDR3 DNA. The D gene is left open where the match is weak. Some rows mark clone size as missing; the rest say once, few, many or name a class of expanded clone.

>TRBV20-1|16|NA|TRBJ1-1|NA
CSARATIRNLNTEAFF
TGCAGTGCTAGAGCCACCATAAGGAACTTGAACACTGAAGCTTTCTTT
>TRBV24-1|16|NA|TRBJ2-1|NA
CATSDSTGRRYNEQFF
TGTGCCACCAGTGATTCAACAGGACGTCGCTACAATGAGCAGTTCTTC
>TRBV20-1|15|few|TRBJ2-1|TRBD1
CSAGDRVNSYNEQFF
TGCAGTGCTGGGGACAGGGTAAACTCCTACAATGAGCAGTTCTTC
>TRBV7-2|14|NA|TRBJ2-7|NA
CASSFGQKTNEQYF
TGTGCCAGCAGCTTCGGACAGAAGACCAATGAGCAGTACTTC
>TRBV20-1|14|few|TRBJ2-7|NA
CSARDLDTTYEQYF
TGCAGTGCTAGAGATCTGGACACGACCTACGAGCAGTACTTC
>TRBV6-2/TRBV6-3|14|NA|TRBJ1-6|TRBD1
CASRVTGHNSPLHF
TGTGCCAGCAGAGTGACAGGGCATAATTCACCCCTCCACTTT
>TRBV12-3/TRBV12-4|15|NA|TRBJ2-7|TRBD2
CASAVGGGVGNEQYF
TGTGCCAGCGCCGTGGGCGGGGGGGTCGGCAATGAGCAGTACTTC
>TRBV4-1|18|NA|TRBJ1-2|NA
CASSHPSGGKGRPYGYTF
TGCGCCAGCAGCCACCCAAGCGGCGGCAAAGGGCGACCCTATGGCTACACCTTC
>TRBV7-2|15|NA|TRBJ1-4|NA
CASSLGGRGNEKLFF
TGTGCCAGCAGTTTGGGCGGTAGGGGTAATGAAAAACTGTTTTTT
>TRBV3-1|15|NA|TRBJ1-5|NA
CASSSGQHSNQPQHF
TGTGCCAGCAGCTCCGGACAGCATAGCAATCAGCCCCAGCATTTT
>TRBV14|13|NA|TRBJ1-2|NA
CASSQLGGGGYTF
TGTGCCAGCAGCCAACTGGGAGGGGGTGGCTACACCTTC
>TRBV5-1|17|NA|TRBJ2-7|TRBD1
CASSLGTGTLSYNEQYF
TGCGCCAGCAGCTTGGGGACAGGGACTCTTTCCTACAATGAGCAGTACTTC
>TRBV6-6|12|NA|TRBJ2-3|NA
CASSSNAHTQYF
TGTGCCAGCAGTTCTAATGCCCATACGCAGTATTTT
>TRBV6-5|15|NA|TRBJ1-6|NA
CASSTQSSYNSPLHF
TGTGCCAGCAGTACACAGAGCTCCTATAATTCACCCCTCCACTTT
>TRBV4-1|15|NA|TRBJ1-3|TRBD1
CASSHRQGKGNTIYF
TGCGCCAGCAGCCATAGACAGGGGAAAGGAAACACCATATATTTT
>TRBV20-1|16|few|TRBJ1-5|TRBD1
CSASRGGERFNQPQHF
TGCAGTGCCAGCCGAGGGGGCGAAAGATTCAATCAGCCCCAGCATTTT
>TRBV5-1|13|NA|TRBJ2-5|NA
CASGPLGEETQYF
TGCGCCAGCGGTCCGTTAGGAGAAGAGACCCAGTACTTC
>TRBV6-2/TRBV6-3|17|NA|TRBJ2-3|TRBD1
CASSYHQSGQGMDAQYF
TGTGCCAGCAGTTACCACCAAAGCGGACAGGGAATGGATGCGCAGTATTTT
>TRBV9|13|few|TRBJ2-3|NA
CASNVGTQDTQYF
TGTGCCAGCAATGTTGGGACCCAAGATACGCAGTATTTT
>TRBV27|17|NA|TRBJ2-1|TRBD1
CASSLWGAGQGYNEQFF
TGTGCCAGCAGTTTATGGGGTGCGGGACAGGGCTACAATGAGCAGTTCTTC
>TRBV7-9|17|NA|TRBJ2-5|TRBD2
CASSLASTSGEKETQYF
TGTGCCAGCAGCTTAGCGTCGACTAGCGGGGAGAAAGAGACCCAGTACTTC
>TRBV19|13|few|TRBJ2-1|TRBD1
CATETGEENEQFF
TGTGCCACCGAGACAGGGGAGGAAAATGAGCAGTTCTTC
>TRBV4-3|16|many|TRBJ2-3|NA
CASSQDLGLTADTQYF
TGCGCCAGCAGCCAAGATTTAGGCCTCACCGCAGATACGCAGTATTTT
>TRBV4-3|13|few|TRBJ2-1|NA
CASSSRPWDEQFF
TGCGCCAGCAGCTCGAGACCCTGGGATGAGCAGTTCTTC
>TRBV20-1|13|NA|TRBJ1-1|NA
CSASPGANTEAFF
TGCAGTGCTAGTCCAGGGGCGAACACTGAAGCTTTCTTT
>TRBV20-1|8|few|TRBJ2-1|NA
CSARAEFF
TGCAGTGCTAGAGCGGAGTTCTTC
>TRBV6-6|14|NA|TRBJ1-1|NA
CASSKWTANTEAFF
TGTGCCAGCTCCAAATGGACAGCCAACACTGAAGCTTTCTTT
>TRBV6-2/TRBV6-3|14|few|TRBJ2-7|NA
CASSSPRRSYEQYF
TGTGCCAGCAGTTCACCACGGAGGTCCTACGAGCAGTACTTC
>TRBV21-1|19|NA|TRBJ2-5|NA
CASSKVGSLGNRNQETQYF
TGTGCCAGCAGCAAAGTAGGCTCTTTGGGCAACAGGAACCAAGAGACCCAGTACTTC
>TRBV7-2|14|NA|TRBJ2-1|NA
CASSKQRGPSEQFF
TGTGCCAGCAGCAAACAACGGGGACCTTCGGAGCAGTTCTTC
>TRBV6-6|13|NA|TRBJ2-1|NA
CASRPTDYNEQFF
TGTGCCAGCAGACCGACAGATTACAATGAGCAGTTCTTC
>TRBV7-9|13|few|TRBJ1-2|NA
CASSPPVLSGYTF
TGTGCCAGCAGCCCCCCCGTCCTAAGCGGCTACACCTTC
>TRBV18|14|NA|TRBJ1-1|NA
CASSPLTMNTEAFF
TGTGCCAGCTCACCACTTACGATGAACACTGAAGCTTTCTTT
>TRBV12-3/TRBV12-4|15|NA|TRBJ2-5|TRBD1
CASSLAGTGVWEQYF
TGTGCCAGCAGTTTAGCCGGGACAGGGGTTTGGGAGCAGTACTTC
>TRBV20-1|15|NA|TRBJ1-2|NA
CSARVHSHGDYGYTF
TGCAGTGCTAGAGTTCACTCACACGGGGACTATGGCTACACCTTC
>TRBV5-1|14|NA|TRBJ1-3|NA
CASSPGDLGNTIYF
TGCGCCAGCAGCCCCGGGGACCTAGGAAACACCATATATTTT
>TRBV5-1|16|once|TRBJ2-5|NA
CASSLLAQGSQETQYF
TGCGCCAGCAGCTTGCTTGCTCAGGGGAGCCAAGAGACCCAGTACTTC
>TRBV28|17|NA|TRBJ1-5|NA
CASSQEISTVYHQPQHF
TGTGCCAGCAGTCAGGAGATTTCCACCGTTTACCATCAGCCCCAGCATTTT
>TRBV18|13|NA|TRBJ1-3|NA
CASSPKEGNPIYF
TGTGCCAGCTCACCAAAAGAGGGAAACCCCATATATTTT
>TRBV6-2/TRBV6-3|16|many|TRBJ2-3|NA
CASSYPGGTVTDTQYF
TGTGCCAGCAGTTACCCCGGTGGGACCGTCACAGATACGCAGTATTTT
>TRBV4-3|14|NA|TRBJ1-2|TRBD1
CASSRAGGVHGYTF
TGCGCCAGCAGCCGCGCAGGGGGCGTACATGGCTACACCTTC
>TRBV2|21|NA|TRBJ2-3|TRBD1
CASSEAPWVTGTGVGTDTQYF
TGTGCCAGCAGTGAAGCCCCATGGGTTACCGGGACAGGGGTCGGCACAGATACGCAGTATTTT
>TRBV20-1|11|many|TRBJ1-2|NA
CSAGRYEGYTF
TGCAGTGCTGGACGGTATGAGGGCTACACCTTC
>TRBV29-1|14|NA|TRBJ2-1|NA
CSDRTYRGHNEQFF
TGCAGCGACCGGACCTACCGGGGCCACAATGAGCAGTTCTTC
>TRBV4-1|18|many|TRBJ2-1|NA
CASSHPSGRGDHYNEQFF
TGCGCCAGCAGCCACCCCTCGGGGAGAGGGGATCACTACAATGAGCAGTTCTTC
>TRBV7-2|13|few|TRBJ2-1|NA
CASSPQGLDEQFF
TGTGCCAGCAGCCCACAGGGATTAGATGAGCAGTTCTTC
>TRBV27|15|NA|TRBJ1-5|TRBD1
CASSLGRGANQPQHF
TGTGCCAGCAGTTTAGGCAGGGGGGCCAATCAGCCCCAGCATTTT
>TRBV29-1|14|NA|TRBJ1-1|TRBD1
CSVVLRGRFTEAFF
TGCAGCGTTGTGTTAAGGGGGCGATTCACTGAAGCTTTCTTT
>TRBV7-2|14|NA|TRBJ2-3|TRBD2
CASSLASSGDTQYF
TGTGCCAGCAGCTTAGCGTCTAGCGGGGATACGCAGTATTTT
>TRBV10-3|16|few|TRBJ1-1|NA
CAISGFVGHMNTEAFF
TGTGCCATCAGTGGCTTTGTGGGACACATGAACACTGAAGCTTTCTTT